A selection of T cell receptor beta chains follows, all from one sample in a study of graft-versus-host responses after intestinal transplantation. Libraries were prepared by immunoSEQ multiplex PCR; TCRdb keeps only in-frame clonotypes and omits some of them. The profile shows roughly 8,600 clones, under 95% of them singletons. The sequencing here drew on PBMCs, taken roughly 32 days after intestinal transplant. The receptor set was obtained from a human patient who received an intestinal transplant, so some T cells may come from the graft donor. Both conserved end residues are part of each CDR3. D genes are given only for firm matches. A clone size is listed for some rows: how often the clone was seen (once, few, many), or a class if it is expanded.

j_call d_call clone_size cdr3_length v_call cdr3_nt cdr3_aa
TRBJ2-7 TRBD1 once 19 TRBV10-3 TGTGCCATCAGGGACCGGGACAGTAAAGGTTTGTGGGGGTCCTACGAGCAGTACTTC CAIRDRDSKGLWGSYEQYF
TRBJ1-2 . . 14 TRBV4-2 TGTGCCAGCAGCCCCCCGAGCAGGACGGATGGCTACACCTTC CASSPPSRTDGYTF
TRBJ1-2 . . 13 TRBV27 TGTGCCAGCAGTTTAGGGGTGCAGGATGGCTACACCTTC CASSLGVQDGYTF
TRBJ1-1 TRBD1 . 15 TRBV7-9 TGTGCCAGCAGCTGGCCGGGACAGGATGGGACTGAAGCTTTCTTT CASSWPGQDGTEAFF
TRBJ2-7 . . 17 TRBV27 TGTGCCAGCAGTTTCTCCCCCCCTCTACAGGGAGGCTACGAGCAGTACTTC CASSFSPPLQGGYEQYF
TRBJ2-1 TRBD2 . 14 TRBV4-1 TGCGCCAGCAGCCAAGATTTGGGGGGGGGTGAGCAGTTCTTC CASSQDLGGGEQFF
TRBJ1-4 . once 14 TRBV9 TGTGCCAGCAGCGGACCTAACACTAATGAAAAACTGTTTTTT CASSGPNTNEKLFF
TRBJ1-1 . . 16 TRBV4-1 TGCGCCAGCAGCCAAGATGGATCAGGGATGGACACTGAAGCTTTCTTT CASSQDGSGMDTEAFF
TRBJ1-1 . . 13 TRBV19 TGTGCCAGTACCGATTGGGGGGTCCCACCAGCTTTCTTT CASTDWGVPPAFF
TRBJ1-2 . . 14 TRBV19 TGTGCCAGTAGTATAGGTGGAATCTACTATGGCTACACCTTC CASSIGGIYYGYTF
TRBJ2-1 TRBD1 . 15 TRBV5-6 TGTGCCAGCAGCCCCCGGGACAGTCCCTACAATGAGCAGTTCTTC CASSPRDSPYNEQFF
TRBJ2-7 . . 12 TRBV5-6 TGTGCCAGCAGCTTATCGGGGTTCGAGCAGTACTTC CASSLSGFEQYF
TRBJ1-2 TRBD1 . 16 TRBV5-1 TGCGCCAGCAGCTTGGCGGGACAGGGGTCTAACTATGGCTACACCTTC CASSLAGQGSNYGYTF
TRBJ2-2 TRBD1 . 12 TRBV7-9 TGTGCCAGCAGGGACAGGCCCGGGGAGCTGTTTTTT CASRDRPGELFF
TRBJ1-2 . . 14 TRBV4-1 TGCGCCAGCAGCCAAGATCTGCAATTCTATGGCTACACCTTC CASSQDLQFYGYTF
TRBJ1-1 TRBD1 once 14 TRBV5-4 TGTGCCAGCAGAATAACAGGGGGCGAGACTGAAGCTTTCTTT CASRITGGETEAFF
TRBJ2-5 TRBD2 . 18 TRBV5-6 TGTGCCAGCACTACTGGGACTAGCGGGGAAACACTCCAAGAGACCCAGTACTTC CASTTGTSGETLQETQYF
TRBJ2-1 . . 16 TRBV5-1 TGCGCCAGCAGCCGATATGTGACAGTCTCCTACAATGAGCAGTTCTTC CASSRYVTVSYNEQFF
TRBJ2-7 . . 14 TRBV5-1 TGCGCCAGCAGCTTCTTCGGTGAAACCTACGAGCAGTACTTC CASSFFGETYEQYF
TRBJ2-1 TRBD1 . 16 TRBV5-5 TGTGCCAGCAGCTATGGGACAGGGGGTCGGTACAATGAGCAGTTCTTC CASSYGTGGRYNEQFF
TRBJ1-1 TRBD1 . 16 TRBV19 TGTGCCAGTAGTATCGCGAGTCAGGGGGCTTGGACTGAAGCTTTCTTT CASSIASQGAWTEAFF
TRBJ1-5 . . 16 TRBV11-2 TGTGCCAGCAGCTTAGATATGGGACATGGGGGTCAGCCCCAGCATTTT CASSLDMGHGGQPQHF
TRBJ1-2 . . 13 TRBV6-6 TGTGCCAGCAGCGACGATTTGGAACGGGGCTACACCTTC CASSDDLERGYTF
TRBJ2-5 TRBD2 . 15 TRBV2 TGTGCCAGCACCATTAGCGGGGGGGCCGGAGAGACCCAGTACTTC CASTISGGAGETQYF
TRBJ2-6 TRBD1 . 18 TRBV7-8 TGTGCCAGCAGCCAGTCCCAGGGGGCGCATGGTGGGGCCAACGTCCTGACTTTC CASSQSQGAHGGANVLTF
TRBJ2-3 . . 13 TRBV7-9 TGTGCCGGACGTCACGATTCCACAGATACGCAGTATTTT CAGRHDSTDTQYF
TRBJ1-2 . . 12 TRBV1 TGCACCAGCAGCCAACCCTTCTATGGCTACACCTTC CTSSQPFYGYTF
TRBJ2-3 . . 18 TRBV5-1 TGCGCCAGCAGCTCTAAGGGGTGGGGCAGGGGCCTCACAGATACGCAGTATTTT CASSSKGWGRGLTDTQYF
TRBJ2-1 . . 14 TRBV6-1 TGTGCCAGCAGTAGTGATCATACCCCCAATGAGCAGTTCTTC CASSSDHTPNEQFF
TRBJ2-1 . . 13 TRBV19 TGTGCCAGTAACGAGGGACTTTCAAATGAGCAGTTCTTC CASNEGLSNEQFF
TRBJ2-7 . few 14 TRBV2 TGTGCCAGCAGTGTGGTACTACCCCCCTACGAGCAGTACTTC CASSVVLPPYEQYF
TRBJ1-3 . . 11 TRBV19 TGTGCCAGTAGTATGTGGAACACCATATATTTT CASSMWNTIYF
TRBJ2-3 TRBD2 few 15 TRBV6-4 TGTGCCAGCAGTGACTCGACTAGCGGGGGGGATACGCAGTATTTT CASSDSTSGGDTQYF
TRBJ2-1 TRBD2 . 15 TRBV6-4 TGTGCCAGCAGTGCACCGGGACTATCCTACAATGAGCAGTTCTTC CASSAPGLSYNEQFF
TRBJ1-2 . . 14 TRBV14 TGTGCCAGCAGCGCGGAAAGGTCCAACTATGGCTACACCTTC CASSAERSNYGYTF
TRBJ2-5 . . 13 TRBV11-2 TGTGCCAGCAGCTCCGTACCGAAAGAGACCCAGTACTTC CASSSVPKETQYF
TRBJ1-1 . few 11 TRBV20-1 TGCAGCGCACTGCAGTTGTCTGAAGCTTTCTTT CSALQLSEAFF
TRBJ2-5 . . 16 TRBV5-8 TGTGCCAGCAGCTCTGGGACTCCCTTTGAGGCAGAGACCCAGTACTTC CASSSGTPFEAETQYF
TRBJ1-2 . . 13 TRBV6-1 TGTGCCAGCAGTGAACTCTCCAACTATGGCTACACCTTC CASSELSNYGYTF
TRBJ2-1 . . 13 TRBV27 TGTGCCAGCGGGATAGAGGGCTACAATGAGCAGTTCTTC CASGIEGYNEQFF
TRBJ1-1 . . 13 TRBV30 TGTGCCTGGAGTCTGGTACGGGACACTGAAGCTTTCTTT CAWSLVRDTEAFF
TRBJ2-1 . . 17 TRBV5-1 TGCGCCAGCAGCTTGGTTTACCGCCTCTACGAAAACAATGAGCAGTTCTTC CASSLVYRLYENNEQFF
TRBJ1-2 . few 16 TRBV19 TGTGCCAGTAGTATTGACCTATCACGAGCGTACAAGGGCTACACCTTC CASSIDLSRAYKGYTF
TRBJ2-7 TRBD2 once 15 TRBV2 TGTGCCAGCAGTGACCTAGCGGGGGTTCCCCACGAGCAGTACTTC CASSDLAGVPHEQYF
TRBJ2-3 TRBD1 . 17 TRBV9 TGTGCCAGCAGCGTAGTGGGGACAGTCTCTAGCACAGATACGCAGTATTTT CASSVVGTVSSTDTQYF
TRBJ2-5 . . 15 TRBV14 TGTGCCAGCAGCCTTCGGCTAGCAGGGCAAGAGACCCAGTACTTC CASSLRLAGQETQYF
TRBJ2-5 . . 14 TRBV5-4 TGTGCCAGCAGCCAGGGACTCATCCAAGAGACCCAGTACTTC CASSQGLIQETQYF
TRBJ2-5 . . 17 TRBV9 TGTGCCAGCAGCCCCCTGGGTGGGGCGGGACCCCAAGAGACCCAGTACTTC CASSPLGGAGPQETQYF
TRBJ2-7 . . 16 TRBV4-3 TGCGCCAGCAGCCAAGATCTGGCAGGGGCCTCCTACGAGCAGTACTTC CASSQDLAGASYEQYF
TRBJ1-2 . . 12 TRBV5-1 TGCGCCAGCAGCTTGCCCGGGGATGGCTACACCTTC CASSLPGDGYTF